This paragraph reports one T cell receptor beta chain. These data come from a study of radiation and T cells in renal cell carcinoma. The sample's time point: baseline pretreatment blood. Treatment in this sample: 15 Gy SBRT to primary tumor, nephrectomy 4 weeks later. This renal cell carcinoma was of the clear cell type. This table comes from immunoSEQ multiplex PCR, and its TCRdb copy is limited to in-frame clones, with some not included. This table has 55,000 to 65,000 clones, over 70% appearing once. Trimming stripped 0 bases from V and 11 bases from J, with 14 bases between. This CDR3 comprises 13 residues.

This receptor was taken from a man aged 60 to 75 with renal cell carcinoma. Sequenced material: blood, taken from a patient whose treatment included radiotherapy and nephrectomy. The genes are TRBV23-1 and TRBJ2-7; D assignment may be TRBD1 or TRBD2 (5 bases each). TRBV23-1 is assigned to the ORF class and has an uncertain function. The CDR3, as DNA: TGCGCCAGCAGTCAATCTACTCCGGGACGTAAGTACGTC. Translation: CASSQSTPGRKYV.